These 6 T cell receptor beta chains were sequenced from one sample in a study of Tregs in tolerant kidney transplant recipients. The antigens of these receptors remain unknown. Clones were read by immunoSEQ multiplex PCR, and TCRdb kept only the in-frame ones, dropping some. Of some 20,000 clones in the sample, about three fifths were seen once. Source material: Tregs from blood cultured with allogeneic cells. The receptors originated from a human donor in good health.

The chain has TRBV9 and TRBJ1-1, with D possibly being TRBD1 (6 bases). Trimming removed 0 bases from V and 0 bases from J, with 12 bases in between. Per the germline V gene, CDR1 is SGDLS and CDR2 is YYNGEE. The CDR3 extends over 16 amino acids. Here the CDR3 reads CASSVVGAGLNTEAFF. Here the CDR3 DNA reads TGTGCCAGCAGCGTAGTGGGGGCGGGCCTGAACACTGAAGCTTTCTTT.

V usage is TRBV7-4 and J usage is TRBJ2-7, with 9 bases identical to TRBD1. Germline V CDR1 and CDR2: SGHVT, SQSDAQ. The CDR3 covers 13 residues. J was trimmed by 2 bases and V by 6 bases; bases with no gene match: 2. As DNA, the CDR3 is TGTGCCAGCAGTGGGACAGGGACCTACGAGCAGTACTTC. Its protein is CASSGTGTYEQYF.

The chain links TRBV7-3 to TRBJ2-2, with 8 bases aligning to TRBD1. CDR1 and CDR2 from the germline V gene are SGHTA and FQGTGA. The CDR3 extends over 13 amino acids. Trimming took 4 bases from V and 7 from J; bases not matched to a gene: 2. The CDR3 here is CASSYRGNGELFF. The CDR3 DNA sequence: TGTGCCAGCAGCTACAGGGGGAACGGGGAGCTGTTTTTT.

This sequence joins TRBV9 and TRBJ2-3, with D perhaps given as TRBD1 or TRBD2 (6 bases each). The CDR3 runs to 16 residues. CDR1 SGDLS and CDR2 YYNGEE come from the germline V gene. V was trimmed by 3 bases and J by 3 bases, leaving 17 bases between them. CDR3 coding DNA: TGTGCCAGCAGCGAGCCCCAGGGGAGGTTGACAGATACGCAGTATTTT. Translating it yields CASSEPQGRLTDTQYF.

V and J are TRBV11-3 and TRBJ2-6; 7 positions match TRBD1. Losses at the gene ends were 5 bases for V and 4 bases for J; bases not matched to a gene: 5. The CDR3 is 15 residues long. Germline lookup yields CDR1 SGHNT and CDR2 YENEEA. The CDR3 DNA sequence: TGTGCCAGCAGCCAAACAGGGGCGGGGGCCAACGTCCTGACTTTC. Amino acids: CASSQTGAGANVLTF.

The gene calls are TRBV5-6 and TRBJ2-1, with 7 bases identical to TRBD2. The CDR3 has 14 residues. The J segment lost 5 bases and the V segment lost 4 bases, leaving 6 bases of the junction unmatched. CDR1 SGHDT and CDR2 YYEEEE come from the germline V gene. The DNA of the CDR3 is TGTGCCAGCAGCCCCCCACGGGGGGACAATGAGCAGTTCTTC. It is translated as CASSPPRGDNEQFF.